Following are 4 T cell receptor beta chains from one sample sequenced in a study of blood T cell repertoires in COVID-19. Clones were read by immunoSEQ multiplex PCR, and TCRdb kept only the in-frame ones, dropping some. The sample yields 150,000 or so clones, about four fifths seen once. The specimen sequenced was peripheral blood. These receptors came from a woman between 65 and 79 years old with COVID-19, enrolled during active disease.

J is TRBJ2-5 and V is TRBV10-3; D remains unclear. This CDR3 region has 13 residues. The germline V and J ends were trimmed by 6 bases and 2 bases, with 10 bases remaining between them. CDR1 is ENHRY, CDR2 SYGVKD, per germline. CDR3: CAISTAMQETQYF. CDR3 DNA sequence: TGTGCCATCAGCACTGCGATGCAAGAGACCCAGTACTTC.

The chain links TRBV19 to TRBJ1-1, with D uncertain. The CDR3 has 13 amino acids. Germline-derived CDR1 and CDR2 are LNHDA and SQIVND (reference sequence). Trimming removed 4 bases from V and 1 base from J, with 7 bases in between. This CDR3 reads CASSRTGNTEAFF. The CDR3 DNA follows: TGTGCCAGTAGTAGAACGGGGAACACTGAAGCTTTCTTT.

The rearrangement links TRBV5-1 to TRBJ1-1, with no clear D. This CDR3 region has 14 residues. Germline assignment: CDR1 SGHRS and CDR2 YFSETQ. V was pared by 1 base and J by 3 bases, with 10 bases between. The CDR3 region is CASSLPNGDTEAFF. DNA for the CDR3: TGCGCCAGCAGCTTGCCAAACGGGGACACTGAAGCTTTCTTT. Combining the CDR3 with reference TRBV5-1 and TRBJ1-1 gives the whole variable domain KAGVTQTPRYLIKTRGQQVTLSCSPISGHRSVSWYQQTPGQGLQFLFEYFSETQRNKGNFPGRFSGRQFSNSRSEMNVSTLELGDSALYLCASSLPNGDTEAFFGQGTRLTVV.

Of note for this clone: A read error is likely, as this CDR3 ends without the conserved phenylalanine or tryptophan. It is unclear where the CDR3 begins or ends on the DNA, so no DNA is shown, and the CDR3 is as TCRdb lists it. The chain recombines TRBV7-9 with TRBJ1-4; the D call of TRBD1 is as the table states it, not checked on the DNA. CDR1 SEHNR and CDR2 FQNEAQ come from the germline V gene (reference sequence). A total of 11 residues make up the CDR3, ends included. Here the CDR3 reads CASSLPYDSLH.